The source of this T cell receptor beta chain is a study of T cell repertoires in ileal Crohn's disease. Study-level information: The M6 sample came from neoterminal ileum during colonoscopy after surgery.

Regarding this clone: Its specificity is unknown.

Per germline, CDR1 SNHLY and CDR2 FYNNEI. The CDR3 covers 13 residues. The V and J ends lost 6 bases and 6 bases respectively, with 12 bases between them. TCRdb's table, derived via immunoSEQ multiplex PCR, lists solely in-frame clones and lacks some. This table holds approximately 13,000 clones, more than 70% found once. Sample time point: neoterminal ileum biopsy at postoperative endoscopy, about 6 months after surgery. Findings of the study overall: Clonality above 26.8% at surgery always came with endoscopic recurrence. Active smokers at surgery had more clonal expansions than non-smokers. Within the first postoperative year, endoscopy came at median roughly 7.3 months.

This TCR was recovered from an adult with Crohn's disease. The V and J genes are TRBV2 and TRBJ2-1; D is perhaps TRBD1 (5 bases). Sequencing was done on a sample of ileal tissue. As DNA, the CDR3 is TGTGCCAGCAGAAAGCAGGGTCCCAATGAGCAGTTCTTC. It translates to CASRKQGPNEQFF.